This T cell receptor (beta chain) was obtained from a study of blood T cell repertoires in COVID-19. Study background: Whether acute or convalescent, the COVID-19 samples came from the United States, Italy and Spain. PBMCs, B-cell-depleted T cells, or T cells provided the cDNA or gDNA that made up the material.

Clones were read by immunoSEQ multiplex PCR, and TCRdb kept only the in-frame ones, dropping some. The sample holds about 160,000 clones, roughly 90% seen once. Germline V CDR1 and CDR2: SEHNR, FQNEAQ (reference sequence). The CDR3 length is 15 residues. J was trimmed by 2 bases and V by 5 bases; bases with no gene match: 8. Sequencing used peripheral blood. The sequence was obtained from a young man with acute or convalescent COVID-19. The J gene is TRBJ2-7, the V gene TRBV7-9; 8 nucleotides line up with TRBD1. CDR3 sequence: CASSPWTGSTYEQYF. In nucleotides, the CDR3 is TGTGCCAGCAGCCCTTGGACAGGGAGCACCTACGAGCAGTACTTC. The variable domain in full, completed from reference TRBV7-9 and TRBJ2-7, reads DTGVSQNPRHKITKRGQNVTFRCDPISEHNRLYWYRQTLGQGPEFLTYFQNEAQLEKSRLLSDRFSAERPKGSFSTLEIQRTEQGDSAMYLCASSPWTGSTYEQYFGPGTRLTVT.